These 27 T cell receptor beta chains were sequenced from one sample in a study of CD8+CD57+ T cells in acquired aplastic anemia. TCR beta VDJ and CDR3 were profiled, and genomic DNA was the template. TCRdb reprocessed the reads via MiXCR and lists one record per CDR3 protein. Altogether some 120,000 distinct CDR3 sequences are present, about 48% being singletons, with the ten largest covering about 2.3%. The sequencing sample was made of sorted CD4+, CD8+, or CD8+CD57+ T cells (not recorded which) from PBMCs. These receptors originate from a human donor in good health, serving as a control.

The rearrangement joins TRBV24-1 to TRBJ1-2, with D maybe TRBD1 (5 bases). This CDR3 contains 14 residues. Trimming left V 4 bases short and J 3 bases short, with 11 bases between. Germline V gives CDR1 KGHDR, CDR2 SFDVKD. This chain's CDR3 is CATSESFRDYGYTF. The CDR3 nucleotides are TGTGCCACCAGTGAATCCTTCAGGGACTATGGCTACACCTTC.

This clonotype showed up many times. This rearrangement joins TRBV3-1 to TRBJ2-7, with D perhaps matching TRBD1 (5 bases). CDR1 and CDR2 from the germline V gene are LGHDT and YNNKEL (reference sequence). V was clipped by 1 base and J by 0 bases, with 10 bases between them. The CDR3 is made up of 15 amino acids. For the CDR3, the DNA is TGTGCCAGCAGCCAAGGACAGTCAGTCTCCTACGAGCAGTACTTC. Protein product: CASSQGQSVSYEQYF.

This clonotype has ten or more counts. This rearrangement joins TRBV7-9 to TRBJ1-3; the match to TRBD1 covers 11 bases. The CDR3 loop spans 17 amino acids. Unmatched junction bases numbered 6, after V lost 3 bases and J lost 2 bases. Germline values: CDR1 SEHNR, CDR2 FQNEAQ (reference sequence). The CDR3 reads CASSFSPGQGAGNTIYF. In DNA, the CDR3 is TGTGCCAGCAGCTTTAGCCCGGGACAGGGGGCTGGAAACACCATATATTTT.

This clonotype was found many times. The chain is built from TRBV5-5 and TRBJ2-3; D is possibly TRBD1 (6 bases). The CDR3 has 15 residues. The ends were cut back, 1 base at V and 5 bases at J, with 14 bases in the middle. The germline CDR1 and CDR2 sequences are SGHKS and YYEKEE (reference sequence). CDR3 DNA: TGTGCCAGCAGCTTGACGGTACAGGGTTTAGATACGCAGTATTTT. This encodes CASSLTVQGLDTQYF.

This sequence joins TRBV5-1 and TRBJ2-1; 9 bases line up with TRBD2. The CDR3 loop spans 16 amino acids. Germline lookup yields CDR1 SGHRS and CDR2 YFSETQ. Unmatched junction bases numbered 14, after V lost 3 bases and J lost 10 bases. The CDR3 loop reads CASSSALGGGAKEQFF. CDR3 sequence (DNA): TGCGCCAGCAGCTCGGCTCTAGGCGGGGGGGCAAAAGAGCAGTTCTTC. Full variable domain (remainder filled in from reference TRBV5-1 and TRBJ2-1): KAGVTQTPRYLIKTRGQQVTLSCSPISGHRSVSWYQQTPGQGLQFLFEYFSETQRNKGNFPGRFSGRQFSNSRSEMNVSTLELGDSALYLCASSSALGGGAKEQFFGPGTRLTVL.

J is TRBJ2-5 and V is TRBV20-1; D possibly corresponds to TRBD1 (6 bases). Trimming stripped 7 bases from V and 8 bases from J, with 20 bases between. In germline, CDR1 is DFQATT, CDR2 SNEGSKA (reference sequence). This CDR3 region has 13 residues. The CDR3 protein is CSESRQGISTQYF. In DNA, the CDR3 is TGCAGTGAGAGTAGGCAGGGGATCAGTACCCAGTACTTC.

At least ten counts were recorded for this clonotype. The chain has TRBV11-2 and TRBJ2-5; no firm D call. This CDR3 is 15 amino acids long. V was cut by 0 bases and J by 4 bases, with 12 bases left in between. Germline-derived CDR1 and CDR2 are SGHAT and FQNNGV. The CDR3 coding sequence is TGTGCCAGCAGCTTAGACGGCAGGCCAAGAGAGACCCAGTACTTC. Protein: CASSLDGRPRETQYF.

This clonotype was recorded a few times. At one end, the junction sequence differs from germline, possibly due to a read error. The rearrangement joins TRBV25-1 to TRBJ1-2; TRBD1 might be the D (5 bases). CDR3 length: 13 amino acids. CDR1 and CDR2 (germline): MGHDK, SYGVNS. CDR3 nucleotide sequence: TGTGCCAGCAGCTCCCAAGAAGGGGAAGTCACCCGGTTC. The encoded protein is CASSSQEGEVTRF.

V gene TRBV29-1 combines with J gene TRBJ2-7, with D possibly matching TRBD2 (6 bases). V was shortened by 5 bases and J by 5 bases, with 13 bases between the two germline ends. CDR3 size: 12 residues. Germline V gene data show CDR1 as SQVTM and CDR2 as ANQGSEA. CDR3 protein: CSVLPGVDEQYF. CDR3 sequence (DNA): TGCAGCGTTCTCCCGGGAGTCGACGAGCAGTACTTC.

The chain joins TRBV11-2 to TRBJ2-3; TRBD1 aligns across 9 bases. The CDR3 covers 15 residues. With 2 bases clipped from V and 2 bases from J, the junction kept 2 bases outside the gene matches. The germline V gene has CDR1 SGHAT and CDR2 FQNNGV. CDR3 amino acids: CASSLWDRVTDTQYF. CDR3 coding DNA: TGTGCCAGCAGCTTATGGGACAGGGTCACAGATACGCAGTATTTT.

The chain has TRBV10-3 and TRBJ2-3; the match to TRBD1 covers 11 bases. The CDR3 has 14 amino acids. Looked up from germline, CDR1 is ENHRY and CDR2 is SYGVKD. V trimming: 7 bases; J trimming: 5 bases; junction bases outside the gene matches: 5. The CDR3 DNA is TGTGCCATCAAAGGGGGACAGGGGGGAGATACGCAGTATTTT. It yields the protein CAIKGGQGGDTQYF.

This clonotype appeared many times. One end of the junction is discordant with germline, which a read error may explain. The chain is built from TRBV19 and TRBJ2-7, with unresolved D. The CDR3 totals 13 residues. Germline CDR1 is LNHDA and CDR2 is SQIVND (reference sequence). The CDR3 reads CASSTDYSYGQYF. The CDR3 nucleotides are TGTGCCAGTAGTACCGATTATAGCTACGGGCAGTACTTC.

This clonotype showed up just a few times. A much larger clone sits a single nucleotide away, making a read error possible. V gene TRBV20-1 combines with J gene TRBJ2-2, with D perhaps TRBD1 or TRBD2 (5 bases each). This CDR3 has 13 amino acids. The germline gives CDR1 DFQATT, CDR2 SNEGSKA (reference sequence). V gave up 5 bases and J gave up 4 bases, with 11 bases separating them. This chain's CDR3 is CSAGGDLTGELFF. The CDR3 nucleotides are TGCAGTGCTGGTGGGGACCTCACCGGGGAGCTGTTTTTT.

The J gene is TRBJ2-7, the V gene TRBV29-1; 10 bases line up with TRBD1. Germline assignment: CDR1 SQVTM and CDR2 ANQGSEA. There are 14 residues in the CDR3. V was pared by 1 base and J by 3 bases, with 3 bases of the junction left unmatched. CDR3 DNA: TGCAGCGTTGAAGGGACAGGGGGGTTCTACGAGCAGTACTTC. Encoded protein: CSVEGTGGFYEQYF.

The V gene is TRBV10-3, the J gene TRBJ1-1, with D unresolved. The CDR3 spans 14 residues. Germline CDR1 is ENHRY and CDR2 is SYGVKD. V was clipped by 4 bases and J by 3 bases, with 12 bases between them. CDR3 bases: TGTGCCATCAGTGCCGGCGCAGGCGACACTGAAGCTTTCTTT. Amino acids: CAISAGAGDTEAFF.

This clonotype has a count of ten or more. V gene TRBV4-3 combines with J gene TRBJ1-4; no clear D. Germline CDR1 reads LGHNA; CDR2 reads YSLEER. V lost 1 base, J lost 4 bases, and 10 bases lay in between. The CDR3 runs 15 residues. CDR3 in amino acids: CASSQAYSHNEKLFF. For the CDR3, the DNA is TGCGCCAGCAGCCAAGCCTACAGCCATAATGAAAAACTGTTTTTT.

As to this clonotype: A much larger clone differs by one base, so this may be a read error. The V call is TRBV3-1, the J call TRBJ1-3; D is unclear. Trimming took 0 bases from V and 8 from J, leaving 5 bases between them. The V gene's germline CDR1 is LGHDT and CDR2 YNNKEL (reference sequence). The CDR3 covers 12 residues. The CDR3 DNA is TGTGCCAGCAGCCAAGAAGGAGACACCATATATTTT. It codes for CASSQEGDTIYF.

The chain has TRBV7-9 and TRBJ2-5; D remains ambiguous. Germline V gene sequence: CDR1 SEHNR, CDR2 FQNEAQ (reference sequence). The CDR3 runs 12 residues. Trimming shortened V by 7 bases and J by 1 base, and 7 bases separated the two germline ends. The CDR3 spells CASTETQETQYF. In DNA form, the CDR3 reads TGTGCCAGCACAGAGACCCAAGAGACCCAGTACTTC.

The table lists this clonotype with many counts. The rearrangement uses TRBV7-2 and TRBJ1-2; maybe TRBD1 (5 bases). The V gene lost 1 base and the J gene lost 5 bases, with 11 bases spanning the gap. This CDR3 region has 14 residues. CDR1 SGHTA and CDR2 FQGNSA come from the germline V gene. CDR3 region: CASSLGGVSYGYTF. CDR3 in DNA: TGTGCCAGCAGCTTAGGAGGGGTCTCATATGGCTACACCTTC.

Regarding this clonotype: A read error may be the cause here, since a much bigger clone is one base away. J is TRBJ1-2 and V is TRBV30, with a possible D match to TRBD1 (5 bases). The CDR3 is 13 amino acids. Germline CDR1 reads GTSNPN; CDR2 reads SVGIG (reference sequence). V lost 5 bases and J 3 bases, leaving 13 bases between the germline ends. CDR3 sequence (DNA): TGTGCCTGGGGCGGGGGATATGACTATGGCTACACCTTC. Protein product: CAWGGGYDYGYTF.

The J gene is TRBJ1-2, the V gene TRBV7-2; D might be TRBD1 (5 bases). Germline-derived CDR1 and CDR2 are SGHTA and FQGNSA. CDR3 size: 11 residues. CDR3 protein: CARDQGDGYTF. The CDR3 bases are TGTGCTAGAGATCAGGGAGACGGCTACACCTTC. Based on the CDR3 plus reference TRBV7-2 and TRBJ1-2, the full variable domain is GAGVSQSPSNKVTEKGKDVELRCDPISGHTALYWYRQSLGQGLEFLIYFQGNSAPDKSGLPSDRFSAERTGGSVSTLTIQRTQQEDSAVYLCARDQGDGYTFGSGTRLTVV.

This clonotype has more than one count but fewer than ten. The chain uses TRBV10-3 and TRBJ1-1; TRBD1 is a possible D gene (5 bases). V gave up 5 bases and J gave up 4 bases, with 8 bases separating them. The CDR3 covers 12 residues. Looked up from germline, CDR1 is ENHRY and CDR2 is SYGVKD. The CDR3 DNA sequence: TGTGCCATCAGTCAGGGACCCACTGAAGCTTTCTTT. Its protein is CAISQGPTEAFF.

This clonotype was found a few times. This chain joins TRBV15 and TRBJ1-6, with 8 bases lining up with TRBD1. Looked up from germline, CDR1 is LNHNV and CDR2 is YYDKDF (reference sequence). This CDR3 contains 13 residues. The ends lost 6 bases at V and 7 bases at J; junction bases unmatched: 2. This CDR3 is CATRDRDNSPLHF. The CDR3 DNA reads TGTGCCACCAGGGACAGGGACAATTCACCCCTCCACTTT. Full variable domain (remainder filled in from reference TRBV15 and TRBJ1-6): DAMVIQNPRYQVTQFGKPVTLSCSQTLNHNVMYWYQQKSSQAPKLLFHYYDKDFNNEADTPDNFQSRRPNTSFCFLDIRSPGLGDTAMYLCATRDRDNSPLHFGNGTRLTVT.

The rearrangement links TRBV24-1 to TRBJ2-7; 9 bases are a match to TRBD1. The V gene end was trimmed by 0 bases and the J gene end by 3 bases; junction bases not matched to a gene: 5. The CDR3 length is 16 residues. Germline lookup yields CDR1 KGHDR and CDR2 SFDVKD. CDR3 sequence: CATSDLSDRGNYEQYF. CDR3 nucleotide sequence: TGTGCCACCAGTGATTTGTCGGACAGGGGAAACTACGAGCAGTACTTC.

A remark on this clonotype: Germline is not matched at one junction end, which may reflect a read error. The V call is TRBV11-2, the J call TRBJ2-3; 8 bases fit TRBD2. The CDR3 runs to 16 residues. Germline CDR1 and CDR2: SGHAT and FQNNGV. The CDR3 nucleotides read TGTGCCAGCAGCTCCCCGGGGACTAGAGGCACAGGTACGCAGTATTTT. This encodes CASSSPGTRGTGTQYF.

The CDR3 reads CATSDSTGRYQPQHF. Here the CDR3 DNA reads TGTGCCACCAGTGACTCGACAGGGAGGTATCAGCCCCAGCATTTT. The chain couples TRBV24-1 to TRBJ1-5, with 7 nucleotides matching TRBD1. Germline CDR1 and CDR2: KGHDR and SFDVKD. V trimming: 4 bases; J trimming: 5 bases; junction bases outside the gene matches: 7. CDR3 length equals 15 residues.

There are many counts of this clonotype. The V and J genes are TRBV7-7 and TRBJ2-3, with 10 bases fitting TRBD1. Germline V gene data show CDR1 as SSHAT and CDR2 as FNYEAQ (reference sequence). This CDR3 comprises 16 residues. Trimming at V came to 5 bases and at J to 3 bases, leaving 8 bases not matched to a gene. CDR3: CASSKSRTGGTDTQYF. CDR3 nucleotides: TGTGCCAGCAGCAAATCCCGGACAGGGGGAACAGATACGCAGTATTTT.